This T cell receptor beta chain was observed in a study of T cell repertoires in cytomegalovirus infection. Whole-study context: Recently identified HLA-C-restricted and well-studied HLA-B-restricted CMV epitopes were used. Signatures in public TCR beta sequences pointed to both CMV infection and matching HLA type.

In its sample, this clonotype was seen a few times. Antigen specificity is unknown. TCRdb redid the calling of the reads with MiXCR, one entry per CDR3 protein. The top ten hold around 14% of the sample, which has approximately 730,000 distinct CDR3 sequences, 25% to 35% seen once. Study-wide results and limits: Carriage of CMV together with the relevant HLA was identifiable through cumulative public TCR beta family frequency.

The receptor comes from a human donor in good health (CMV status not recorded). Some clones in this sample may be carry-over from other donors' samples. Specimen: cultured CD8+ T cells from PBMCs, collected from culture after CMV antigen stimulation.

The DNA for the CDR3 is TGTGCCAGCAGTGCGGGGAGGCAGGGCACAGATACGCAGTATTTT. It yields the protein CASSAGRQGTDTQYF. The chain joins TRBV9 to TRBJ2-3; perhaps TRBD2 as D (6 bases). Trimming shortened V by 5 bases and J by 1 base, and 14 bases separated the two germline ends. The CDR3 has 15 residues. The germline CDR1 and CDR2 sequences are SGDLS and YYNGEE. Variable domain in full (rest from reference TRBV9 and TRBJ2-3): DSGVTQTPKHLITATGQRVTLRCSPRSGDLSVYWYQQSLDQGLQFLIQYYNGEERAKGNILERFSAQQFPDLHSELNLSSLELGDSALYFCASSAGRQGTDTQYFGPGTRLTVL.